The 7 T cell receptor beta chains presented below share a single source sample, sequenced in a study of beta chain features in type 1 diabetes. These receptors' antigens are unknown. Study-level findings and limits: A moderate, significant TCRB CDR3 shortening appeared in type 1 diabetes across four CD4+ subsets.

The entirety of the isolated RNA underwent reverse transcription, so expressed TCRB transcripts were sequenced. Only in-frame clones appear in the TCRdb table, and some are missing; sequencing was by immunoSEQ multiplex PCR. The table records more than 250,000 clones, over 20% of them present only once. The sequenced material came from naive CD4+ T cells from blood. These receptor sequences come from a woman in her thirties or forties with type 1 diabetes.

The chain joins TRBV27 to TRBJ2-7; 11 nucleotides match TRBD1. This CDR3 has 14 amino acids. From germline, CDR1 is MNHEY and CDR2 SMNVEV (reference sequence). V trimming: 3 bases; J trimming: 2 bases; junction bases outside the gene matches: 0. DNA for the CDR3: TGTGCCAGCAGTTTGGACAGGGGGCCCTACGAGCAGTACTTC. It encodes CASSLDRGPYEQYF.

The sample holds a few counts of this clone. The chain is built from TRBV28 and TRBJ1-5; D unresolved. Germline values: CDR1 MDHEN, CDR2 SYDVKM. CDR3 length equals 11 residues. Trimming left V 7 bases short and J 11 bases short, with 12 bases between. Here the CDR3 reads CASTHLAAQHF. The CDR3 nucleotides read TGTGCCAGCACCCACCTTGCGGCCCAGCATTTT.

CDR3 nucleotides: TGTGCCAGCAGCTTGGCGAGGGGGATGAACACTGAAGCTTTCTTT. As protein: CASSLARGMNTEAFF. The chain combines TRBV5-4 with TRBJ1-1; a possible D gene is TRBD1 (6 bases). Germline V gene data show CDR1 as SGHNT and CDR2 as YYREEE (reference sequence). The germline V and J ends were trimmed by 0 bases and 0 bases, with 9 bases remaining between them. CDR3 size: 15 residues. The full variable domain, in which reference TRBV5-4 and TRBJ1-1 provide the parts outside the CDR3, is ETGVTQSPTHLIKTRGQQVTLRCSSQSGHNTVSWYQQALGQGPQFIFQYYREEENGRGNFPPRFSGLQFPNYSSELNVNALELDDSALYLCASSLARGMNTEAFFGQGTRLTVV.

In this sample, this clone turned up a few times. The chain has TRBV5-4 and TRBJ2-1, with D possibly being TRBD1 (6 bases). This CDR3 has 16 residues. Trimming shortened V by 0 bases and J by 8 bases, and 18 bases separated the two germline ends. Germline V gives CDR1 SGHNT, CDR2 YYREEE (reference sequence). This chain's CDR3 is CASSLARTGTPHEQFF. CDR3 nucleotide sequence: TGTGCCAGCAGCTTGGCGAGAACCGGGACACCTCATGAGCAGTTCTTC.

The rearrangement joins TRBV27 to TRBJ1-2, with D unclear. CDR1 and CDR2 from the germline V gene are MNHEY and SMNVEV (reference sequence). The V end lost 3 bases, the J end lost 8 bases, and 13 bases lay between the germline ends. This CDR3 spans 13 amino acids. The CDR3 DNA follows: TGTGCCAGCAGTTTCTCGGGTGGAAACGGCTACACCTTC. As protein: CASSFSGGNGYTF.

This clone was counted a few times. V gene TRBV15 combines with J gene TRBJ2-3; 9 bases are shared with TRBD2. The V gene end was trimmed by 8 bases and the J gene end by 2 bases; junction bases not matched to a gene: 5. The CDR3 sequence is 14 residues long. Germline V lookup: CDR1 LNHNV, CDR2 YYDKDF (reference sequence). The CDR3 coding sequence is TGTGCCACCCGCGGGGGGGGCCCCACAGATACGCAGTATTTT. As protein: CATRGGGPTDTQYF.

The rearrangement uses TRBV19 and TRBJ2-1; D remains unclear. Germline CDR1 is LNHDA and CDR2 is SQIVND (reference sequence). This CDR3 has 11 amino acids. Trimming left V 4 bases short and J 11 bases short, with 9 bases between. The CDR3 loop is CASSTASKQFF. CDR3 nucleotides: TGTGCCAGTAGTACAGCGTCAAAGCAGTTCTTC.